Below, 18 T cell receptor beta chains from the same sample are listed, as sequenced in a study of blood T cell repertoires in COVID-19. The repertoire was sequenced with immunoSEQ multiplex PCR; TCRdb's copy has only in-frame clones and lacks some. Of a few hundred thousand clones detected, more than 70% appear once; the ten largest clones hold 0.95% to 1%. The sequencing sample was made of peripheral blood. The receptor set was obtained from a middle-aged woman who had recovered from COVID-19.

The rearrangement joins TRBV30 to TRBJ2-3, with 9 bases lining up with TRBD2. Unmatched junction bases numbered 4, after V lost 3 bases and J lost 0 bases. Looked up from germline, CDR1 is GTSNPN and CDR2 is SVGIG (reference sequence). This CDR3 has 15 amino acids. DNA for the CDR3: TGTGCCTGGAGCCCGGGACTAGCTAGCACAGATACGCAGTATTTT. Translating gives CAWSPGLASTDTQYF. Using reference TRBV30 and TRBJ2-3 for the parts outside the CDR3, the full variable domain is SQTIHQWPATLVQPVGSPLSLECTVEGTSNPNLYWYRQAAGRGLQLLFYSVGIGQISSEVPQNLSASRPQDRQFILSSKKLLLSDSGFYLCAWSPGLASTDTQYFGPGTRLTVL.

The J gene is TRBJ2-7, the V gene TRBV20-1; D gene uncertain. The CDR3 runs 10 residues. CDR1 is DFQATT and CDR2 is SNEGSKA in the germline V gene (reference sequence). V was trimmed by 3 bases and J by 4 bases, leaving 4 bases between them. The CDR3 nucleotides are TGCAGTGCTAGGTCATACGAGCAGTACTTC. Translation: CSARSYEQYF.

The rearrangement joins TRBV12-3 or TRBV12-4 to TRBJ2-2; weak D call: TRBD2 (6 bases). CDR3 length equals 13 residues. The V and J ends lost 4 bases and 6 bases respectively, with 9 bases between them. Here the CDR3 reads CASSYGEAGELFF. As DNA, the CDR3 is TGTGCCAGCAGTTATGGGGAGGCCGGGGAGCTGTTTTTT.

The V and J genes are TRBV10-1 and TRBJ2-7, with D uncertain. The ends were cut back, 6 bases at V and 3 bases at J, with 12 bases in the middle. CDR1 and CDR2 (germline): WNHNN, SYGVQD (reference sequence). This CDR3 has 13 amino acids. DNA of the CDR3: TGCGCCAGCAGCCTCCCCACAAGCTACGAGCAGTACTTC. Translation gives CASSLPTSYEQYF.

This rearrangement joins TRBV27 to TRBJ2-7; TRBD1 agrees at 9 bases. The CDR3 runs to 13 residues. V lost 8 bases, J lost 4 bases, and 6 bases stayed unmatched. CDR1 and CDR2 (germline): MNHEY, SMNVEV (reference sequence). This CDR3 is CASQRQGGYEQYF. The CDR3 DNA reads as TGTGCCAGCCAGCGACAGGGGGGGTACGAGCAGTACTTC.

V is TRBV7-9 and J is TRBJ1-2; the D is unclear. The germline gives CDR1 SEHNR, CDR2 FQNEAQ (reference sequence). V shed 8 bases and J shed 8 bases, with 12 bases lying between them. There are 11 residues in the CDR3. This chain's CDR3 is CASPGAGGYTF. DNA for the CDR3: TGTGCCAGCCCGGGCGCGGGCGGCTACACCTTC.

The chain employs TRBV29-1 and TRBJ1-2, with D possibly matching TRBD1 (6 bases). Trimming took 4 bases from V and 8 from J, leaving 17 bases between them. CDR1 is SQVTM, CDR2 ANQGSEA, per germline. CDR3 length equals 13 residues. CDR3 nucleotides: TGCAGCGTTGCCCTGGACGTCAGGGGCGGCTACACCTTC. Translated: CSVALDVRGGYTF.

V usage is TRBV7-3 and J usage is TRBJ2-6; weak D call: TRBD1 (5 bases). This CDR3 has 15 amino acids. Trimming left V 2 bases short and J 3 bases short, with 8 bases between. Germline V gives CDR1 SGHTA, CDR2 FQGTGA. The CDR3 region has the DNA TGTGCCAGCAGCTTATCAGGGAATGGGGCCAACGTCCTGACTTTC. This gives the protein CASSLSGNGANVLTF. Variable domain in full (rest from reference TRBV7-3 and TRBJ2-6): GAGVSQTPSNKVTEKGKYVELRCDPISGHTALYWYRQSLGQGPEFLIYFQGTGAADDSGLPNDRFFAVRPEGSVSTLKIQRTERGDSAVYLCASSLSGNGANVLTFGAGSRLTVL.

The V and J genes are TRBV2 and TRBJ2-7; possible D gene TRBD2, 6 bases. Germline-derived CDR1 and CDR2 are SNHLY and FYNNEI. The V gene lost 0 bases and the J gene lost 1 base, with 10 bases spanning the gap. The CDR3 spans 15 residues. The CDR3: CASSEARGRSYEQYV. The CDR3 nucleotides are TGTGCCAGCAGTGAAGCGCGGGGCAGATCCTACGAGCAGTACGTC.

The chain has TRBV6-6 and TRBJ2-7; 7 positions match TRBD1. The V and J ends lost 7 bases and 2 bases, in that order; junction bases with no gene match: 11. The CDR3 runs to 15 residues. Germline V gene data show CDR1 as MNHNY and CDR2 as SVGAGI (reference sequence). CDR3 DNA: TGTGCCAGCACCGATGGGGAGACAGGGACCTACGAGCAGTACGTC. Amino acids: CASTDGETGTYEQYV.

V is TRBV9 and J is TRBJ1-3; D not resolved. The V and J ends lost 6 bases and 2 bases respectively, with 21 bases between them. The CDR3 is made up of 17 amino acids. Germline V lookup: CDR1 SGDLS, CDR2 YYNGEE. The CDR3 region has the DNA TGTGCCAGCACCGTGGGTTGGGCCGCCAACCCTGGAAACACCATATATTTT. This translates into CASTVGWAANPGNTIYF. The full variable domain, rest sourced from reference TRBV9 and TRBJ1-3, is DSGVTQTPKHLITATGQRVTLRCSPRSGDLSVYWYQQSLDQGLQFLIQYYNGEERAKGNILERFSAQQFPDLHSELNLSSLELGDSALYFCASTVGWAANPGNTIYFGEGSWLTVV.

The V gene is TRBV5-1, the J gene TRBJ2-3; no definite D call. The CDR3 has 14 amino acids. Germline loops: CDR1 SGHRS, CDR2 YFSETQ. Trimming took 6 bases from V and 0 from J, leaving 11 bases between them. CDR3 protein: CASTNRASTDTQYF. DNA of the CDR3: TGCGCCAGCACAAATAGAGCTAGCACAGATACGCAGTATTTT.

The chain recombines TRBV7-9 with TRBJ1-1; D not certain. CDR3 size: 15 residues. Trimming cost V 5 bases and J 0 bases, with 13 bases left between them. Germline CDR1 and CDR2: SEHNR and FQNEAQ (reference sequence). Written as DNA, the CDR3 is TGTGCCAGCAGCCCCCCGGCGGGCGTGAACACTGAAGCTTTCTTT. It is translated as CASSPPAGVNTEAFF.

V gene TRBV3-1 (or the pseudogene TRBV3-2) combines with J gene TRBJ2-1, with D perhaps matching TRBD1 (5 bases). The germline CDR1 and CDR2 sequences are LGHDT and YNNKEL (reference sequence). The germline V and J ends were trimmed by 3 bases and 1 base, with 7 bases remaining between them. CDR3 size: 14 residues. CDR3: CASSQPGSYNEQFF. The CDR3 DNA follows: TGTGCCAGCAGCCAGCCAGGGTCCTACAATGAGCAGTTCTTC.

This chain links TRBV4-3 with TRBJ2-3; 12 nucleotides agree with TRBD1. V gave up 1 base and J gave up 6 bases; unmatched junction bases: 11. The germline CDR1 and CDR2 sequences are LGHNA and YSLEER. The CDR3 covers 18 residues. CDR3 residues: CASSQGPRDRGRLDTQYF. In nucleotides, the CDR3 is TGCGCCAGCAGCCAAGGCCCCCGGGACAGGGGGCGTTTGGATACGCAGTATTTT.

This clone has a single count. The CDR3, as DNA: TGTGCCAGCAGTTACGGGACAGGGGCTCGGTACGAGCAGTACTTC. Translated: CASSYGTGARYEQYF. This rearrangement joins TRBV6-5 to TRBJ2-7, with 10 bases fitting TRBD1. V was pared by 2 bases and J by 4 bases, with 5 bases of the junction left unmatched. Germline CDR1 reads MNHEY; CDR2 reads SVGAGI. The CDR3 runs to 15 residues.

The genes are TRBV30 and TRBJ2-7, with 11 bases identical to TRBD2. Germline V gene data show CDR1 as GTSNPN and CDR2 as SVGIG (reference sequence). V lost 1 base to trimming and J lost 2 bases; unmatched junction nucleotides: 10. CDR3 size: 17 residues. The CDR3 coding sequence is TGTGCCTGGAGTGGAGGGGGCGTAGCGGGAGGGCCCTACGAGCAGTACGTC. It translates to CAWSGGGVAGGPYEQYV.

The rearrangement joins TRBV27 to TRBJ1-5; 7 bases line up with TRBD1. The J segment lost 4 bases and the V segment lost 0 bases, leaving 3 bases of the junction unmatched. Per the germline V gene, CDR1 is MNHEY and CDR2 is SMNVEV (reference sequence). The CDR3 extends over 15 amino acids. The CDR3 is CASSLSPGGNQPQHF. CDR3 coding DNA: TGTGCCAGCAGTTTATCGCCAGGGGGGAATCAGCCCCAGCATTTT.